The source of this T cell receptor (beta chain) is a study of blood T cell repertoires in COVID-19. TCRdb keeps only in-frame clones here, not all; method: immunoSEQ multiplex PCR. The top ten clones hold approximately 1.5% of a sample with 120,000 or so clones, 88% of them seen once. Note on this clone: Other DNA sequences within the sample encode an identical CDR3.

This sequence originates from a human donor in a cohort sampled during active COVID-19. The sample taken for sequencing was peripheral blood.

The CDR3 DNA follows: TGTGCCAGTAGTATCGGGACAGGGTTCAATGAGCAGTTCTTC. This gives the protein CASSIGTGFNEQFF. The chain links TRBV19 to TRBJ2-1, with 9 positions matching TRBD1. This CDR3 comprises 14 residues. The germline gives CDR1 LNHDA, CDR2 SQIVND (reference sequence). V shed 3 bases and J 6 bases; nucleotides not matched to a gene: 3.